What follows are 28 T cell receptor beta chains derived from one specimen sequenced in a study of OX40 agonist ivuxolimab in advanced cancers. Data came from immunoSEQ multiplex PCR; TCRdb stores just in-frame clones and leaves some out. The sample includes roughly 11,000 clones, around four fifths of them seen just once. Sequencing used CD4+ or CD8+ T cells sorted from blood, obtained in a trial of the OX40 agonist ivuxolimab. The receptor source for this set is an adult with an advanced solid tumor such as melanoma, head and neck, liver or kidney cancer.

V gene TRBV5-8 combines with J gene TRBJ2-7; 7 nucleotides line up with TRBD2. Germline loops: CDR1 SGHTS, CDR2 YDEGEE. V lost 2 bases to trimming and J lost 2 bases; unmatched junction nucleotides: 7. The CDR3 sequence is 15 residues long. CDR3 residues: CASSFGASGPYEQYF. CDR3 DNA sequence: TGTGCCAGCAGCTTTGGGGCTAGCGGTCCCTACGAGCAGTACTTC.

The chain combines TRBV7-3 with TRBJ2-3; D remains ambiguous. The CDR3 spans 15 residues. Trimming took off 2 bases at V and 3 bases at J, with 12 bases between the two ends. The V gene's germline CDR1 is SGHTA and CDR2 FQGTGA. In DNA, the CDR3 is TGTGCCAGCAGCTTACTGGCTAGTTTAACAGATACGCAGTATTTT. This gives the protein CASSLLASLTDTQYF.

The table lists this clone with a count of one. V gene TRBV5-1 combines with J gene TRBJ2-7; 7 nucleotides match TRBD1. The junction had 10 bases not matched to a gene; V was cut back by 3 bases and J by 4 bases. CDR3 length: 15 amino acids. Germline assignment: CDR1 SGHRS and CDR2 YFSETQ. Here the CDR3 reads CASSSAQGILYEQYF. As DNA, the CDR3 is TGCGCCAGCAGCTCAGCACAGGGGATTTTGTACGAGCAGTACTTC.

This chain joins TRBV27 and TRBJ1-1; maybe TRBD1 (5 bases). Germline V gives CDR1 MNHEY, CDR2 SMNVEV (reference sequence). Trimming took off 2 bases at V and 1 base at J, with 11 bases between the two ends. This CDR3 contains 15 residues. CDR3 sequence: CASSLMVGGNTEAFF. The CDR3, as DNA: TGTGCCAGCAGTTTAATGGTTGGGGGGAACACTGAAGCTTTCTTT.

V gene TRBV6-6 combines with J gene TRBJ1-2, with a weak D call TRBD1 (5 bases). Trimming removed 6 bases from V and 4 bases from J, with 18 bases in between. The CDR3 covers 15 residues. Germline CDR1 MNHNY, CDR2 SVGAGI (reference sequence). In nucleotides, the CDR3 is TGTGCCAGCAGACCCGGGCAGGGCCGAGGCTATGGCTACACCTTC. Amino acids: CASRPGQGRGYGYTF.

J is TRBJ1-4 and V is TRBV5-4, with D perhaps TRBD1 (5 bases). Germline CDR1 and CDR2: SGHNT and YYREEE (reference sequence). The ends were cut back, 1 base at V and 5 bases at J, with 12 bases in the middle. The CDR3 covers 15 residues. The CDR3 here is CASSLINEGNEKLFF. The DNA for the CDR3 is TGTGCCAGCAGCTTGATAAATGAGGGGAATGAAAAACTGTTTTTT.

This rearrangement joins TRBV5-4 to TRBJ2-1, with 8 bases fitting TRBD2. This CDR3 has 15 residues. Trimming at V came to 4 bases and at J to 7 bases, leaving 10 bases not matched to a gene. Germline V gene data show CDR1 as SGHNT and CDR2 as YYREEE (reference sequence). CDR3 region: CASSLEGLGGNEQFF. The CDR3 DNA reads TGTGCCAGCAGCCTTGAGGGACTAGGGGGTAATGAGCAGTTCTTC.

This clone has a single count. The rearrangement uses TRBV9 and TRBJ2-3; 9 bases map to TRBD1. The germline CDR1 and CDR2 sequences are SGDLS and YYNGEE. Trimming removed 3 bases from V and 4 bases from J; junction bases left unmatched: 6. The CDR3 totals 15 residues. The DNA for the CDR3 is TGTGCCAGCAGCGCATGGACAGGGGCCGCAGATACGCAGTATTTT. Translation: CASSAWTGAADTQYF.

The chain recombines TRBV19 with TRBJ1-2; 10 bases fit TRBD1. Unmatched junction bases numbered 1, after V lost 3 bases and J lost 6 bases. Germline CDR1 reads LNHDA; CDR2 reads SQIVND (reference sequence). There are 13 residues in the CDR3. Here the CDR3 reads CASSIGTGDGYTF. Written as DNA, the CDR3 is TGTGCCAGTAGTATCGGGACAGGGGATGGCTACACCTTC.

The chain joins TRBV30 to TRBJ2-2; a possible D gene is TRBD1 (6 bases). This CDR3 comprises 14 residues. From germline, CDR1 is GTSNPN and CDR2 SVGIG (reference sequence). Trimming removed 2 bases from V and 5 bases from J, with 12 bases in between. The CDR3 nucleotides read TGTGCCTGGAGTAGGGACACCAGGACCGGGGAGCTGTTTTTT. Translation gives CAWSRDTRTGELFF. The full variable domain, completed using reference TRBV30 and TRBJ2-2, is SQTIHQWPATLVQPVGSPLSLECTVEGTSNPNLYWYRQAAGRGLQLLFYSVGIGQISSEVPQNLSASRPQDRQFILSSKKLLLSDSGFYLCAWSRDTRTGELFFGEGSRLTVL.

The V and J genes are TRBV10-2 and TRBJ2-1; D is unclear. The CDR3 runs 14 residues. From germline, CDR1 is WSHSY and CDR2 SAAADI. V shed 7 bases and J shed 3 bases, with 13 bases lying between them. CDR3 coding DNA: TGCGCCAGCACCTCCGATCCCAACTACAATGAGCAGTTCTTC. As protein: CASTSDPNYNEQFF.

The chain has TRBV4-2 and TRBJ2-5, with TRBD2 identical over 9 bases. The CDR3 has 18 amino acids. Germline CDR1 LGHNA, CDR2 YNFKEQ. After removal of 4 bases from V and 4 bases from J, the junction contained 16 bases not matched to a gene. CDR3 bases: TGTGCCAGCAGCCCAACCGCTTTTAGCGGGAGTTGGGGAGAGACCCAGTACTTC. It encodes CASSPTAFSGSWGETQYF.

The genes are TRBV4-1 and TRBJ2-7; tentatively, D is TRBD1 (5 bases). This CDR3 contains 14 residues. V dropped 0 bases and J dropped 3 bases, with 9 bases sitting between them. Looked up from germline, CDR1 is MGHRA and CDR2 is YSYEKL. The CDR3 nucleotides read TGCGCCAGCAGCCAAGATCCTCAGGGCTACGAGCAGTACTTC. Translating gives CASSQDPQGYEQYF.

The chain carries TRBV19 and TRBJ1-1, with D unresolved. The CDR3 loop spans 14 amino acids. V lost 3 bases to trimming and J lost 0 bases, with 8 bases between them. CDR1 is LNHDA, CDR2 SQIVND, per germline (reference sequence). The CDR3 loop reads CASSMTGMNTEAFF. Here the CDR3 DNA reads TGTGCCAGTAGTATGACGGGAATGAACACTGAAGCTTTCTTT.

This chain connects TRBV5-6 to TRBJ1-3; D gene ambiguous. The CDR3 is 17 residues long. Trimming removed 4 bases from V and 0 bases from J, with 17 bases in between. Per the germline V gene, CDR1 is SGHDT and CDR2 is YYEEEE. CDR3 residues: CASSRPFLTDSGNTIYF. CDR3 nucleotide sequence: TGTGCCAGCAGCCGCCCCTTTCTGACGGACTCTGGAAACACCATATATTTT.

The chain uses TRBV9 and TRBJ2-5, with 8 bases that match TRBD2. Germline CDR1 is SGDLS and CDR2 is YYNGEE. This CDR3 is built from 15 residues. Trimming cost V 0 bases and J 5 bases; bases outside gene matches: 6. CDR3 in DNA: TGTGCCAGCAGCGTAGGGTTAGCGGGATACGAGACCCAGTACTTC. Translated: CASSVGLAGYETQYF.

This clone was recorded only once. This sequence joins TRBV15 and TRBJ2-5; perhaps TRBD2 as D (5 bases). Germline V gene sequence: CDR1 LNHNV, CDR2 YYDKDF (reference sequence). The ends were cut back, 0 bases at V and 2 bases at J, with 7 bases in the middle. CDR3 size: 14 residues. The CDR3 spells CATSRESGQETQYF. The DNA for the CDR3 is TGTGCCACCAGCAGAGAGAGCGGACAAGAGACCCAGTACTTC.

The gene calls are TRBV14 and TRBJ1-1; the D is unclear. Germline loops: CDR1 SGHDN, CDR2 FVKESK. The CDR3 has 11 residues. V dropped 0 bases and J dropped 9 bases, with 5 bases sitting between them. For the CDR3, the DNA is TGTGCCAGCAGCCAAGACAGCAAAGCTTTCTTT. Its translation is CASSQDSKAFF.

The chain is built from TRBV5-4 and TRBJ2-4; 8 bases match TRBD2. Germline V lookup: CDR1 SGHNT, CDR2 YYREEE (reference sequence). The CDR3 loop spans 18 amino acids. V lost 1 base and J lost 0; bases outside the gene matches: 9. CDR3 DNA: TGTGCCAGCAGCTTGATGGCGGGAGGCCCGCTAGCCAAAAACATTCAGTACTTC. Its translation: CASSLMAGGPLAKNIQYF.

This sequence joins TRBV5-6 and TRBJ2-3; D uncertain. The germline gives CDR1 SGHDT, CDR2 YYEEEE. Trimming removed 4 bases at V and 2 bases at J, with 2 bases between. The CDR3 has 11 amino acids. This chain's CDR3 is CASSDTDTQYF. In nucleotides, the CDR3 is TGTGCCAGCAGCGACACAGATACGCAGTATTTT. The full variable domain, in which reference TRBV5-6 and TRBJ2-3 provide the parts outside the CDR3, is DAGVTQSPTHLIKTRGQQVTLRCSPKSGHDTVSWYQQALGQGPQFIFQYYEEEERQRGNFPDRFSGHQFPNYSSELNVNALLLGDSALYLCASSDTDTQYFGPGTRLTVL.

This clone came up once. This chain joins TRBV30 and TRBJ1-1, with D unresolved. Trimming cost V 1 base and J 1 base, with 4 bases left between them. From germline, CDR1 is GTSNPN and CDR2 SVGIG (reference sequence). The CDR3 extends over 12 amino acids. The CDR3 bases are TGTGCCTGGAGTGGGGGGAACACTGAAGCTTTCTTT. Translation gives CAWSGGNTEAFF.

The J gene is TRBJ2-7, the V gene TRBV5-1, with D possibly TRBD1 on 6 matching bases. Trimming removed 4 bases at V and 2 bases at J, with 19 bases between. Germline V gene sequence: CDR1 SGHRS, CDR2 YFSETQ. This CDR3 region has 16 residues. The CDR3 DNA reads TGCGCCAGCAGCCCTCGCCGGACAGACTCGCCCTACGAGCAGTACTTC. As protein: CASSPRRTDSPYEQYF.

The chain uses TRBV5-6 and TRBJ2-1, with D perhaps assigned TRBD1 or TRBD2 (5 bases each). The germline V and J ends were trimmed by 7 bases and 7 bases, with 9 bases remaining between them. CDR3 length: 11 amino acids. Germline loops: CDR1 SGHDT, CDR2 YYEEEE. CDR3 loop: CASLWGNEQFF. As DNA, the CDR3 is TGTGCCAGCCTATGGGGGAATGAGCAGTTCTTC.

The chain carries TRBV2 and TRBJ2-1; D perhaps matches TRBD2 (7 bases). The CDR3 sequence is 14 residues long. In germline, CDR1 is SNHLY, CDR2 FYNNEI. V was trimmed by 1 base and J by 9 bases, leaving 13 bases between them. CDR3 nucleotide sequence: TGTGCCAGCAGTGAAGGGGGAGGGGGGGGTGAGCAGTTCTTC. Amino acid sequence: CASSEGGGGGEQFF.

The V and J genes are TRBV20-1 and TRBJ1-2; D remains unclear. CDR3 length equals 11 residues. Germline V gene sequence: CDR1 DFQATT, CDR2 SNEGSKA (reference sequence). The germline V and J ends were trimmed by 4 bases and 8 bases, with 11 bases remaining between them. The CDR3 nucleotides read TGCAGTGCTATACGAGTGCGCGGCTACACCTTC. Encoded protein: CSAIRVRGYTF.

The chain joins TRBV6-1 to TRBJ1-1, with D unclear. Per germline, CDR1 MNHNS and CDR2 SASEGT. The CDR3 totals 14 residues. V lost 2 bases and J 0 bases, leaving 7 bases between the germline ends. The CDR3 sequence: CASSERLMNTEAFF. The CDR3, as DNA: TGTGCCAGCAGTGAACGGCTCATGAACACTGAAGCTTTCTTT.

V and J are TRBV5-4 and TRBJ2-1; 9 bases map to TRBD1. Trimming took 3 bases from V and 6 from J; bases not matched to a gene: 7. This CDR3 is 15 amino acids long. Germline V gene lookup returns CDR1 SGHNT and CDR2 YYREEE (reference sequence). Here the CDR3 DNA reads TGTGCCAGCAGCTCGTTATGGACAGGGGCCAATGAGCAGTTCTTC. Its protein product is CASSSLWTGANEQFF.

The chain couples TRBV27 to TRBJ2-1; 11 nucleotides align to TRBD1. V lost 0 bases to trimming and J lost 8 bases; unmatched junction nucleotides: 9. CDR1 and CDR2 from the germline V gene are MNHEY and SMNVEV (reference sequence). The CDR3 has 17 residues. The CDR3 region is CASSLSIWDRGGDEQFF. The CDR3 DNA follows: TGTGCCAGCAGTTTATCAATTTGGGACAGGGGGGGCGATGAGCAGTTCTTC.